This T cell receptor (beta chain) is drawn from a study of blood T cell repertoires in COVID-19. Method: immunoSEQ multiplex PCR; TCRdb's copy keeps in-frame clones and lacks some. The table has approximately 100,000 clones, 85% seen once; the top ten hold about 1.8%. The J segment lost 5 bases and the V segment lost 1 base, leaving 8 bases of the junction unmatched. The CDR3 is made up of 15 amino acids. Germline CDR1 reads SGHDT; CDR2 reads YYEEEE. This TCR was recovered from a woman between 70 and 85 years old with active or convalescent COVID-19. The V gene is TRBV5-6, the J gene TRBJ2-5, with 7 positions matching TRBD2. Sequencing input: peripheral blood. CDR3 coding DNA: TGTGCCAGCAGCTTGAGGGACCTGGGGGGGGAGACCCAGTACTTC. Encoded protein: CASSLRDLGGETQYF.